These T cell receptor beta chains were read from a single sample in a study of radiotherapy plus CTLA-4 blockade in lung cancer. Sequencing used immunoSEQ multiplex PCR; TCRdb keeps in-frame clones, though not all of them. The sample records tens of thousands of clones, about four fifths being singletons. This specimen was peripheral blood, taken from a patient treated with radiotherapy plus ipilimumab. The receptors stem from a human donor with non-small cell lung cancer who had stable disease on radiotherapy plus ipilimumab. Each CDR3 is given with its conserved first and last residue. The D gene is left open where the match is weak. The listing skips clone size in some rows; elsewhere it reads once, few, many or a size class.

j_call v_call clone_size d_call cdr3_nt cdr3_aa
TRBJ2-1 TRBV7-3 NA NA TGTGCCAGCAGCTTAACAGGGGCACCCAATGAGCAGTTCTTC CASSLTGAPNEQFF
TRBJ2-5 TRBV5-1 NA TRBD1 TGCGCCAGCAGCTACTACCCGGGGACAGGGGGCGGGAGGCAAGAGACCCAGTACTTC CASSYYPGTGGGRQETQYF
TRBJ2-1 TRBV6-1 NA TRBD2 TGTGCCAGCAGGCCTAGCGGGGGGCAGAATGAGCAGTTCTTC CASRPSGGQNEQFF
TRBJ2-5 TRBV7-8 NA NA TGTGCCAGCAGCCCGCCGGGGTCCAAAGAGACCCAGTACTTC CASSPPGSKETQYF
TRBJ1-2 TRBV2 NA TRBD1 TGTGCCAGCAGCGACAGGGGCTCCAACTATGGCTACACCTTC CASSDRGSNYGYTF
TRBJ2-3 TRBV25-1 NA NA TGTGCCAGCAGTGAAGACTATTCAGATACGCAGTATTTT CASSEDYSDTQYF
TRBJ1-4 TRBV5-1 NA NA TGCGCCAGCAGCCCGGGGGGAGTAAATGAAAAACTGTTTTTT CASSPGGVNEKLFF
TRBJ2-5 TRBV30 NA TRBD2 TGTGCCGGAGCGGGAGTCAGAGAGACCCAGTACTTC CAGAGVRETQYF
TRBJ2-1 TRBV9 NA NA TGTGCCAGCAGCGTAGATGCCAGCCGAATGTACAATGAGCAGTTCTTC CASSVDASRMYNEQFF
TRBJ1-1 TRBV5-1 NA NA TGCGCCAGCAGCTTGGCTGACGGCACTGAAGCTTTCTTT CASSLADGTEAFF
TRBJ2-2 TRBV30 NA TRBD2 TGTGCCTGGAAGGCTGCGGGAGGGAGTTTTGGGGAGCTGTTTTTT CAWKAAGGSFGELFF
TRBJ2-5 TRBV9 NA TRBD2 TGTGCCAGCAGCTCCGGGACTAGCGGGAGGGCCCAGGGGGAGACCCAGTACTTC CASSSGTSGRAQGETQYF
TRBJ1-1 TRBV11-2 once NA TGTGCCAGCAGCATGATGGACGAAGGTCGCATGAACACTGAAGCTTTCTTT CASSMMDEGRMNTEAFF
TRBJ1-2 TRBV19 once TRBD1 TGTGCCAGTAGTACGCAGGGGGTGAATGGCTACACCTTC CASSTQGVNGYTF
TRBJ1-2 TRBV18 NA NA TGTGCCAGCTCACCCACGACAGGTAACAACTATGGCTACACCTTC CASSPTTGNNYGYTF
TRBJ1-2 TRBV5-1 NA NA TGCGCCAGCAGCTCCAGGGGAGGCACCTATGGCTACACCTTC CASSSRGGTYGYTF
TRBJ2-7 TRBV10-2 NA TRBD1 TGCGCCAGCAGAGCGACAGGGGGTTACTACGAGCAGTACTTC CASRATGGYYEQYF
TRBJ2-5 TRBV14 NA NA TGTGCCAGCTCCTCAGGGCTTGGGGCTCTCCTCGAGACCCAGTACTTC CASSSGLGALLETQYF
TRBJ1-6 TRBV19 NA NA TGTGCCAGTAGTCGGTCAGGCGGCAATTCACCCCTCCACTTT CASSRSGGNSPLHF
TRBJ2-2 TRBV6-5 NA NA TGTGCCAGCAGTTACTCAGTGTCTATAAACACCGGGGAGCTGTTTTTT CASSYSVSINTGELFF
TRBJ1-3 TRBV5-6 NA NA TGTGCCAGCAGCTTTAGCTCTGGAAACACCATATATTTT CASSFSSGNTIYF
TRBJ1-2 TRBV29-1 NA NA TGCAGCGTTGACTTCAGGGAAACCTTC CSVDFRETF
TRBJ1-6 TRBV21-1 NA NA TGTGCCAGCAGCAAAAAGGGGCCGACGGGGACGAATTCACCCCTCCACTTT CASSKKGPTGTNSPLHF
TRBJ1-6 TRBV4-1 NA NA TGCGCCAGCAGCCAAGAATCGGGGGCGCGGAGTTCACCCCTCCACTTT CASSQESGARSSPLHF
TRBJ2-3 TRBV7-2 NA NA TGTGCCAGCAGCTTAGTAACCCCTTACATCGATACGCAGTATTTT CASSLVTPYIDTQYF
TRBJ1-3 TRBV28 once NA TGTGCCAGCAGTTTGCGAAACACCATATATTTT CASSLRNTIYF
TRBJ2-1 TRBV7-3 NA NA TGTGCCAGCAGCTTAGGGACTTTCAATGAGCAGTTCTTC CASSLGTFNEQFF
TRBJ1-2 TRBV7-3 NA NA TGTGCCAGCAGCTCGGCGGTTAACTATGGCTACACCTTC CASSSAVNYGYTF
TRBJ1-2 TRBV11-2 NA TRBD1 TGTGCCAGCAGCCTACAGGGGGTCGATGGCTACACCTTC CASSLQGVDGYTF
TRBJ2-7 TRBV9 NA TRBD1 TGTGCCAGCAGCGTAGCGACAGGGGTGAACTACGAGCAGTACTTC CASSVATGVNYEQYF
TRBJ2-1 TRBV29-1 NA NA TGCAGCGTCGAGGACTTTCTCTCCTACAATGAGCAGTTCTTC CSVEDFLSYNEQFF
TRBJ1-2 TRBV6-5 once TRBD1 TGTGCCAGCAGTTACGACAGGGCGGAGGGCTACACCTTC CASSYDRAEGYTF
TRBJ2-7 TRBV27 NA NA TGTGCCAGCAGTTTATCCCGATCGGAGGTTTACGAGCAGTACTTC CASSLSRSEVYEQYF
TRBJ2-2 TRBV5-1 NA NA TGCGCCAGCAGCTTGGAGGCAGCCGGGGAGCTGTTTTTT CASSLEAAGELFF
TRBJ1-2 TRBV6-6 NA NA TGTGCCAGCAGTTATTTTTCGGCAGGGAGAAACTATGGCTACACCTTC CASSYFSAGRNYGYTF
TRBJ2-7 TRBV19 few NA TGTGCCAGTAGTCATCCAGGACCCTACGAGCAGTACTTC CASSHPGPYEQYF